The 30 T cell receptor beta chains in this list originate from one sample, sequenced in a study of T cell responses to AZD1222 COVID-19 vaccine. TCRdb keeps only in-frame clones here, not all; method: immunoSEQ multiplex PCR. The sample records over 150,000 clones, 90% being singletons. Sequencing was performed on peripheral blood, taken on day 0 of AZD1222 vaccination. All receptors derive from an adult in good health.

The gene calls are TRBV7-8 and TRBJ1-5, with 11 bases matching TRBD1. The germline V gene has CDR1 SGHVS and CDR2 FQNEAQ. Trimming took 5 bases from V and 0 from J; bases not matched to a gene: 9. The CDR3 loop spans 18 amino acids. The CDR3 DNA follows: TGTGCCAGCAGCCCCGGGACAGGGGGACCGTATAGCAATCAGCCCCAGCATTTT. The encoded protein is CASSPGTGGPYSNQPQHF.

This sequence joins TRBV6-2 or TRBV6-3 and TRBJ1-6; D remains unclear. From germline, CDR1 is MNHEY and CDR2 SVGEGT. The CDR3 spans 12 residues. V lost 6 bases and J 16 bases, leaving 16 bases between the germline ends. This CDR3 reads CASSEPPGSLHF. The CDR3 bases are TGTGCCAGCAGCGAGCCGCCGGGATCACTCCACTTT.

The CDR3 nucleotides are TGTGCCAGCACAGACCTCAATCAGCCCCAGCATTTT. Translating it yields CASTDLNQPQHF. V and J are TRBV7-2 and TRBJ1-5; D remains ambiguous. Deletions cut 7 bases from V and 3 bases from J, with 7 bases between. Germline CDR1 SGHTA, CDR2 FQGNSA. The length of the CDR3 is 12 residues.

The rearrangement joins TRBV15 to TRBJ2-5; TRBD1 matches at 11 bases. The CDR3 loop spans 16 amino acids. V lost 1 base, J lost 5 bases, and 6 bases stayed unmatched. Germline CDR1 and CDR2: LNHNV and YYDKDF (reference sequence). In DNA, the CDR3 is TGTGCCACCAGCAGAGTCCTCGGGACAGGGGGGGAGACCCAGTACTTC. It encodes CATSRVLGTGGETQYF.

V gene TRBV9 combines with J gene TRBJ2-5; 13 bases line up with TRBD2. The V gene end was trimmed by 4 bases and the J gene end by 0 bases; junction bases not matched to a gene: 3. CDR3 length: 16 residues. Germline-derived CDR1 and CDR2 are SGDLS and YYNGEE. CDR3 coding DNA: TGTGCCAGCAGCTTCGGGACTAGCGGGGACCAAGAGACCCAGTACTTC. This sequence encodes CASSFGTSGDQETQYF.

The genes are TRBV24-1 and TRBJ1-5; D is ambiguous. The V gene's germline CDR1 is KGHDR and CDR2 SFDVKD. The CDR3 covers 17 residues. The V gene lost 2 bases and the J gene lost 2 bases, with 15 bases spanning the gap. CDR3 in amino acids: CATSDSTSAEGNQPQHF. CDR3 DNA: TGTGCCACCAGTGATTCTACCTCCGCGGAGGGCAATCAGCCCCAGCATTTT.

The chain links TRBV7-8 to TRBJ1-1, with a weak D call TRBD1 (6 bases). CDR3 length: 15 amino acids. V lost 5 bases to trimming and J lost 2 bases, with 15 bases between them. Germline CDR1 reads SGHVS; CDR2 reads FQNEAQ. CDR3 in DNA: TGTGCCAGCAGCCCATTGGACAGATTAAACACTGAAGCTTTCTTT. Its translation: CASSPLDRLNTEAFF.

The chain couples TRBV3-1 (or the pseudogene TRBV3-2) to TRBJ1-2, with TRBD1 matching 8 bases. This CDR3 is 14 amino acids long. Trimming at V came to 0 bases and at J to 6 bases, leaving 3 bases not matched to a gene. Germline lookup yields CDR1 LGHDT and CDR2 YNNKEL (reference sequence). CDR3 DNA sequence: TGTGCCAGCAGCCAAGACGCAGGGGGCAATGGCTACACCTTC. Translated: CASSQDAGGNGYTF.

With regard to this clone: The sample carries other DNA sequences with the same CDR3. J is TRBJ2-1 and V is TRBV18, with D unclear. The CDR3 covers 13 residues. V was shortened by 0 bases and J by 4 bases, with 4 bases between the two germline ends. Germline V lookup: CDR1 KGHSH, CDR2 LQKENI. CDR3 sequence: CASSPPSYNEQFF. The CDR3 bases are TGTGCCAGCTCACCACCTAGTTACAATGAGCAGTTCTTC.

V and J are TRBV7-2 and TRBJ2-5; 7 positions match TRBD2. Germline CDR1 SGHTA, CDR2 FQGNSA. V was clipped by 6 bases and J by 5 bases; unmatched bases: 9. This CDR3 has 14 amino acids. The CDR3 protein is CASRFPGGRETQYF. The CDR3, as DNA: TGTGCCAGCAGGTTCCCGGGAGGCCGGGAGACCCAGTACTTC.

The chain is built from TRBV5-1 and TRBJ2-7; D unresolved. Germline CDR1 and CDR2: SGHRS and YFSETQ. The germline V and J ends were trimmed by 5 bases and 0 bases, with 15 bases remaining between them. There are 15 residues in the CDR3. The CDR3 reads CASRYSLSSSYEQYF. The CDR3 region has the DNA TGCGCCAGCAGGTACAGTCTTTCTAGCTCCTACGAGCAGTACTTC.

The chain uses TRBV9 and TRBJ2-1; D unresolved. Germline CDR1 reads SGDLS; CDR2 reads YYNGEE. The CDR3 length is 12 residues. V was clipped by 0 bases and J by 9 bases, with 7 bases between them. The CDR3 region is CASSVDAVEQFF. For the CDR3, the DNA is TGTGCCAGCAGCGTAGATGCGGTTGAGCAGTTCTTC.

The chain links TRBV10-3 to TRBJ1-3; 7 positions agree with TRBD1. Trimming took 6 bases from V and 4 from J; bases not matched to a gene: 9. Germline lookup yields CDR1 ENHRY and CDR2 SYGVKD. This CDR3 has 15 amino acids. CDR3 coding DNA: TGTGCCATCAGGGAAGACAGGGCTTACGGAAACACCATATATTTT. Protein: CAIREDRAYGNTIYF.

The chain joins TRBV6-6 to TRBJ2-1, with 9 positions matching TRBD1. CDR3 length: 15 residues. J lost 0 bases, V lost 5 bases, and 2 bases had no gene match. CDR1 MNHNY and CDR2 SVGAGI come from the germline V gene (reference sequence). Here the CDR3 DNA reads TGTGCCAGCAGTGGGGACAGGGTCTCCTACAATGAGCAGTTCTTC. It yields the protein CASSGDRVSYNEQFF.

As to this clone: Other DNA sequences of this sample code for an identical CDR3. This rearrangement joins TRBV15 to TRBJ1-2; D not certain. Trimming removed 3 bases at V and 4 bases at J, with 6 bases between. CDR1 is LNHNV and CDR2 is YYDKDF in the germline V gene (reference sequence). There are 12 residues in the CDR3. The CDR3 sequence: CATSRESYGYTF. In DNA, the CDR3 is TGTGCCACCAGCAGGGAGTCCTATGGCTACACCTTC.

This sequence joins TRBV19 and TRBJ1-1, with no clear D. Germline loops: CDR1 LNHDA, CDR2 SQIVND (reference sequence). The CDR3 extends over 16 amino acids. V lost 7 bases to trimming and J lost 1 base, with 19 bases between them. The CDR3 DNA reads TGTGCCAGTACCACCGGGCTGGGCAGAACGAACACTGAAGCTTTCTTT. Protein: CASTTGLGRTNTEAFF.

The chain links TRBV3-1 (or the pseudogene TRBV3-2) to TRBJ1-6; the D gene is possibly TRBD1 (6 bases). This CDR3 region has 16 residues. Germline loops: CDR1 LGHDT, CDR2 YNNKEL (reference sequence). Trimming took off 1 base at V and 6 bases at J, with 13 bases between the two ends. As DNA, the CDR3 is TGTGCCAGCAGCCAAGGGGGAACAGGGACTAATTCACCCCTCCACTTT. This sequence encodes CASSQGGTGTNSPLHF.

This chain connects TRBV3-1 (or the pseudogene TRBV3-2) to TRBJ1-2, with TRBD1 matching over 7 bases. The CDR3 sequence is 16 residues long. Germline lookup yields CDR1 LGHDT and CDR2 YNNKEL (reference sequence). V lost 0 bases to trimming and J lost 1 base; unmatched junction nucleotides: 5. CDR3 coding DNA: TGTGCCAGCAGCCAAGAAACAGGGGTTCTTAACTATGGCTACACCTTC. Its protein is CASSQETGVLNYGYTF.

The V and J genes are TRBV9 and TRBJ1-1; 8 bases are shared with TRBD1. Germline V gene sequence: CDR1 SGDLS, CDR2 YYNGEE. The trim removed 3 bases at V and 2 bases at J, leaving 6 bases unmatched. This CDR3 has 15 amino acids. CDR3 residues: CASSAPGGENTEAFF. The CDR3 DNA reads TGTGCCAGCAGCGCTCCAGGGGGCGAAAACACTGAAGCTTTCTTT.

The rearrangement uses TRBV19 and TRBJ1-6, with TRBD1 matching over 7 bases. Germline V gene data show CDR1 as LNHDA and CDR2 as SQIVND (reference sequence). This CDR3 is built from 17 residues. Unmatched junction bases numbered 13, after V lost 6 bases and J lost 5 bases. The DNA of the CDR3 is TGTGCCAGTAGCTTCCCCCCAGGGACAGCCAATAATTCACCCCTCCACTTT. It specifies CASSFPPGTANNSPLHF.

The V gene is TRBV5-6, the J gene TRBJ1-2, with a tentative D call TRBD1 (6 bases). This CDR3 spans 14 amino acids. CDR1 is SGHDT, CDR2 YYEEEE, per germline. The V end was cut by 4 bases, the J end by 4 bases, with 14 bases between. The DNA for the CDR3 is TGTGCCAGCAGCAAGCGGGGGGCTGGCTATGGCTACACCTTC. Protein product: CASSKRGAGYGYTF.

CDR3 residues: CASSPPGRGSSYEQYF. Written as DNA, the CDR3 is TGTGCCAGTAGCCCTCCCGGGCGGGGAAGCTCCTACGAGCAGTACTTC. The chain uses TRBV19 and TRBJ2-7, with D perhaps TRBD2 (6 bases). V lost 6 bases and J 0 bases, leaving 18 bases between the germline ends. The CDR3 is made up of 16 amino acids. The V gene's germline CDR1 is LNHDA and CDR2 SQIVND (reference sequence).

This chain uses TRBV11-2 with TRBJ2-5, with 9 bases matching TRBD1. CDR3 length: 15 amino acids. V gave up 4 bases and J gave up 0 bases; unmatched junction bases: 3. Germline V CDR1 and CDR2: SGHAT, FQNNGV. The CDR3 coding sequence is TGTGCCAGCAGCTACGGACAGGGGAACCAAGAGACCCAGTACTTC. This translates into CASSYGQGNQETQYF.

The rearrangement joins TRBV6-2 or TRBV6-3 to TRBJ1-2; tentatively, D is TRBD1 (6 bases). The CDR3 length is 13 residues. Germline V gives CDR1 MNHEY, CDR2 SVGEGT. V lost 4 bases and J 4 bases, leaving 10 bases between the germline ends. CDR3: CASSSSGVYGYTF. DNA for the CDR3: TGTGCCAGCAGTTCCTCAGGGGTCTATGGCTACACCTTC.

The J gene is TRBJ2-2, the V gene TRBV3-1 (or the pseudogene TRBV3-2); D may be TRBD2 (6 bases). The CDR3 is 17 amino acids. Germline V gene data show CDR1 as LGHDT and CDR2 as YNNKEL (reference sequence). Trimming took 4 bases from V and 6 from J, leaving 21 bases between them. The chain's CDR3 is CASSRLGGAWGSGELFF. Written as DNA, the CDR3 is TGTGCCAGCAGCCGCCTAGGCGGGGCTTGGGGATCCGGGGAGCTGTTTTTT.

The J gene is TRBJ1-1, the V gene TRBV12-3 or TRBV12-4; D ambiguous. Trimming shortened V by 2 bases and J by 7 bases, and 5 bases separated the two germline ends. The CDR3 has 11 amino acids. The CDR3 sequence: CASSLPGEAFF. CDR3 DNA: TGTGCCAGCAGTTTACCGGGTGAAGCTTTCTTT.

This clone came up once. The chain is built from TRBV9 and TRBJ1-1; D not certain. Germline CDR1 SGDLS, CDR2 YYNGEE. The CDR3 is 12 residues long. Trimming took off 0 bases at V and 3 bases at J, with 3 bases between the two ends. CDR3 DNA: TGTGCCAGCAGCGTAGTAGACACTGAAGCTTTCTTT. Translation: CASSVVDTEAFF.

The chain has TRBV9 and TRBJ1-3; TRBD1 might be the D (5 bases). The CDR3 has 18 amino acids. CDR1 SGDLS and CDR2 YYNGEE come from the germline V gene. The germline V and J ends were trimmed by 5 bases and 0 bases, with 21 bases remaining between them. The CDR3 is CASSPNGGTLGSGNTIYF. The CDR3 nucleotides read TGTGCCAGCAGTCCAAACGGCGGGACGTTAGGCTCTGGAAACACCATATATTTT.

This clone was counted between two and nine times. This chain connects TRBV5-1 to TRBJ2-5, with 7 bases matching TRBD1. This CDR3 is built from 13 residues. Trimming took 3 bases from V and 1 from J; bases not matched to a gene: 0. Germline loops: CDR1 SGHRS, CDR2 YFSETQ. The CDR3 DNA reads TGCGCCAGCAGCTGGGACAGCCAAGAGACCCAGTACTTC. Protein product: CASSWDSQETQYF.

The chain recombines TRBV6-5 with TRBJ1-1; D is perhaps TRBD1 (5 bases). From germline, CDR1 is MNHEY and CDR2 SVGAGI. This CDR3 comprises 14 residues. Trimming shortened V by 8 bases and J by 3 bases, and 16 bases separated the two germline ends. The chain's CDR3 is CASGKIGGDTEAFF. The DNA of the CDR3 is TGTGCCAGCGGGAAAATCGGGGGTGACACTGAAGCTTTCTTT.